This T cell receptor (beta chain) is from a study of cytomegalovirus exposure and HLA in healthy donors. General study points: In an earlier analysis, most TCR beta V segments were productive about 87% or about 30% of the time. The majority of TCR sequences were rare, yet some public TCRs appeared in many donors.

The PCR contained 60 Vbeta and 13 Jbeta primers. Clones were sequenced by immunoSEQ multiplex PCR, and TCRdb holds only the in-frame ones, with some missing. Here the sample spans about 170,000 clones, around 62% being singletons. Concerning this clone: Its specificity is unknown.

The CDR3 is 14 residues long. V dropped 4 bases and J dropped 5; count of bases not matched to a gene: 5. Germline V gives CDR1 SGHRS, CDR2 YFSETQ. Each donor was nominally healthy when sampled (though unrecorded immune exposures were likely). The chain employs TRBV5-1 and TRBJ2-1, with 8 bases identical to TRBD2. The receptor's source is a man aged 40-50 years in good health and CMV-seronegative. Sequencing used PBMCs. CDR3 residues: CASSRPGGDNEQFF. In nucleotides, the CDR3 is TGCGCCAGCAGCAGGCCGGGAGGGGACAATGAGCAGTTCTTC. Filled out from reference TRBV5-1 and TRBJ2-1, the complete variable domain reads KAGVTQTPRYLIKTRGQQVTLSCSPISGHRSVSWYQQTPGQGLQFLFEYFSETQRNKGNFPGRFSGRQFSNSRSEMNVSTLELGDSALYLCASSRPGGDNEQFFGPGTRLTVL.